Sequencing of this T cell receptor (beta chain) was carried out in a study of blood T cell repertoires in COVID-19. Study at large: PBMCs, B-cell-depleted T cells, or T cells were the source of the cDNA or gDNA that made up the material.

V lost 4 bases to trimming and J lost 0 bases, with 11 bases between them. Germline CDR1 and CDR2: SGHRS and YFSETQ. The CDR3 extends over 15 amino acids. As originally analysed: How many nucleated cells were present was estimated from reference gene primer amplification. Only in-frame clones appear in the TCRdb table, and some are missing; sequencing was by immunoSEQ multiplex PCR. D and trimming were read from the DNA, whereas the V and J calls and clone size are those reported in that table. The data contain around 300,000 clones, 85% to 90% of them singletons. The age range of participants was about 18 to 90 years, with residence in about 25 US areas. Recovered participants had two consecutive negative NP/OP PCR tests, healthcare professional clearance, or symptom resolution. This clone was picked up a small number of times.

The clonotype was recovered from a woman younger than 35 who had recovered from COVID-19. The V and J genes are TRBV5-1 and TRBJ2-1; a possible D gene is TRBD2 (6 bases). The source material was PBMCs or T cells enriched from blood (not recorded which). CDR3 DNA: TGCGCCAGCAGCCCTGACGGGAGCTCCTACAATGAGCAGTTCTTC. Translated, it gives CASSPDGSSYNEQFF.